Here is one T cell receptor (beta chain) with its context. Antigen: not known. This sample stems from a study of monozygotic twins with inflammatory bowel disease. CDR3 length: 16 residues. CDR1 is SGHRS and CDR2 is YFSETQ in the germline V gene. Used for each TCR library was 3500 ng of total RNA. Across eight separate reactions for each sample, cDNA was made. Template switching was used to attach UMIs, which incorporated a 6-nucleotide sample barcode. Each CDR3 protein gets one entry in TCRdb, which reprocessed the 5' RACE reads and gives no DNA. In all, the sample yields around 190,000 distinct CDR3 sequences. Study conclusions and caveats: A reduction in TCRbeta diversity (inverse Simpson) was seen in IBD patients relative to healthy co-twins.

The sequence was collected from a human donor with ulcerative colitis or Crohn's disease, or a healthy co-twin of an affected twin (not recorded which). The sample comprised blood. V usage is TRBV5-1 and J usage is TRBJ2-1. The CDR3 is CASSSWEQTVYNEQFF.